What follows are 15 T cell receptor beta chains derived from one specimen sequenced in a study of tumor and adjacent non-tumor tissue in lung cancer. The template was RNA from unsorted bulk tissue. The library came from three nested PCR rounds adapted from ARM-PCR protocols. MiXCR was run by TCRdb on the multiplex PCR reads, yielding one entry per CDR3 protein. The sample shows some 80,000 distinct CDR3 sequences, roughly two thirds of them seen only once. Sequenced material: lung tumor tissue. These receptors were taken from a middle-aged woman with non-small cell lung cancer.

A word on this clonotype: The junction does not match germline at one end; this may be a read error. This chain uses TRBV5-6 with TRBJ2-6; D possibly uses TRBD1 or TRBD2 (5 bases each). Germline lookup yields CDR1 SGHDT and CDR2 YYEEEE. The CDR3 loop spans 13 amino acids. The CDR3 protein is CGSSLGEGNVLTF. The CDR3, as DNA: TGTGGCAGCAGCTTGGGAGAGGGGAACGTCCTGACTTTC.

V usage is TRBV28 and J usage is TRBJ2-7; D is possibly TRBD2 (6 bases). The length of the CDR3 is 18 residues. Per germline, CDR1 MDHEN and CDR2 SYDVKM. V gave up 5 bases and J gave up 1 base, with 24 bases separating them. In DNA, the CDR3 is TGTGCCAGCAGTAACTACGCACGGGGGACCCTAAATTCCTACGAGCAGTACTTC. Translation gives CASSNYARGTLNSYEQYF.

To note about this clonotype: This sequence may be a read error, since a much larger clone differs from it by one base. The chain couples TRBV20-1 to TRBJ1-6; no firm D call. The CDR3 runs to 15 residues. CDR1 DFQATT and CDR2 SNEGSKA come from the germline V gene (reference sequence). Trimming took 4 bases from V and 6 from J, leaving 16 bases between them. The chain's CDR3 is CSAIDQVLLNSPLHF. The CDR3 bases are TGCAGTGCTATAGATCAAGTCCTTCTTAATTCACCCCTCCACTTT.

This clonotype was seen a single time. Germline is not matched at one junction end, which may reflect a read error. The chain uses TRBV5-4 and TRBJ2-2; no reliable D call. The germline gives CDR1 SGHNT, CDR2 YYREEE (reference sequence). This CDR3 is built from 15 residues. The CDR3: CASNLGSRNTGELFF. The CDR3 DNA reads as TGTGCCAGCAACTTGGGGTCGCGGAATACCGGGGAGCTGTTTTTT.

In this sample, this clonotype turned up once. The chain links TRBV6-5 to TRBJ1-4; D is unclear. The V gene's germline CDR1 is MNHEY and CDR2 SVGAGI. The CDR3 runs 15 residues. Trimming pared 9 bases from V and 0 bases from J, leaving 14 bases between. CDR3 DNA sequence: TGTGCCAGTAGCCCTGATTACCCAACTAATGAAAAACTGTTTTTT. It codes for CASSPDYPTNEKLFF.

On this clonotype itself: This clone may be a read error of a much larger clone one base away. V and J are TRBV20-1 and TRBJ2-5; the D is unclear. Germline V CDR1 and CDR2: DFQATT, SNEGSKA (reference sequence). Between the trimmed V and J ends, which lost 2 bases and 5 bases, there was a span of 9 bases. The CDR3 length is 12 residues. The CDR3 region is CSARTDFETQYF. CDR3 bases: TGCAGTGCTAGAACAGACTTCGAGACCCAGTACTTC.

Turning to this clonotype: A single base separates this from a much larger clone, so it may be a read error. The chain combines TRBV5-4 with TRBJ1-6; TRBD1 aligns across 9 bases. This CDR3 has 15 residues. Trimming removed 4 bases from V and 9 bases from J; junction bases left unmatched: 8. Germline CDR1 is SGHNT and CDR2 is YYREEE (reference sequence). Here the CDR3 reads CASSPGTGNSSPLHF. As DNA, the CDR3 is TGTGCCAGCAGCCCGGGGACAGGGAATAGTTCACCCCTCCACTTT. Using reference TRBV5-4 and TRBJ1-6 for the parts outside the CDR3, the full variable domain is ETGVTQSPTHLIKTRGQQVTLRCSSQSGHNTVSWYQQALGQGPQFIFQYYREEENGRGNFPPRFSGLQFPNYSSELNVNALELDDSALYLCASSPGTGNSSPLHFGNGTRLTVT.

Comments on this clonotype: Being one base from a much bigger clone, this may be a read error. The CDR3 DNA reads TGTGCCAGCAGCTTCTCCAGCGGGGTGGTGAACAATGAGCAGTTCTTC. Translation gives CASSFSSGVVNNEQFF. The rearrangement uses TRBV6-1 and TRBJ2-1, with TRBD2 matching over 7 bases. V shed 6 bases, J shed 5 bases, and the junction held 13 bases outside the gene matches. Per germline, CDR1 MNHNS and CDR2 SASEGT. This CDR3 region has 16 residues.

About this clonotype itself: The junction departs from germline at one end; a sequencing error may be responsible. The chain is built from TRBV12-3 or TRBV12-4 and TRBJ2-5; 8 nucleotides match TRBD2. This CDR3 has 13 residues. The CDR3 DNA reads TGTGCCAGCATGGTCGGACTAGCCGAGATCCAGTACTTC. Amino acids: CASMVGLAEIQYF.

Of note for this clonotype: Given a much more abundant clone one base away, this may be a read error. The chain uses TRBV12-3 or TRBV12-4 and TRBJ1-3; maybe TRBD1 (5 bases). This CDR3 comprises 14 residues. The CDR3, as DNA: TGTGTCACCAGACTGGGGGGAGCCGGAAACACCATATATTTT. Translated, it gives CVTRLGGAGNTIYF.

To note about this clonotype: At one end, the junction sequence differs from germline, possibly due to a read error. The CDR3 loop reads CVSSRGRGGETLYF. The CDR3 nucleotides are TGTGTCAGCAGTCGAGGGAGAGGTGGGGAGACCCTGTACTTC. This chain uses TRBV6-5 with TRBJ2-5; D may be TRBD2 (5 bases). Germline lookup yields CDR1 MNHEY and CDR2 SVGAGI. This CDR3 is built from 14 residues.

About this clonotype itself: One base away lies a much larger clone, so this may be a sequencing read error. The rearrangement uses TRBV5-6 and TRBJ2-7, with a possible D match to TRBD1 (6 bases). Germline CDR1 SGHDT, CDR2 YYEEEE. The CDR3 spans 13 residues. The CDR3 protein is CASSLMTGYKQYF. The CDR3 nucleotides are TGTGCCAGCAGCCTGATGACAGGCTACAAGCAGTACTTC.

The table lists this clonotype with many counts. V usage is TRBV6-5 and J usage is TRBJ2-1, with 8 bases that match TRBD1. The CDR3 is 14 amino acids. V dropped 2 bases and J dropped 8; count of bases not matched to a gene: 5. Germline assignment: CDR1 MNHEY and CDR2 SVGAGI. CDR3 loop: CASSYGQGADEQFF. CDR3 in DNA: TGTGCCAGCAGTTACGGGCAGGGGGCCGATGAGCAGTTCTTC.

The V call is TRBV5-5, the J call TRBJ1-2; D possibly corresponds to TRBD1 (5 bases). Trimming took off 0 bases at V and 8 bases at J, with 14 bases between the two ends. The germline CDR1 and CDR2 sequences are SGHKS and YYEKEE (reference sequence). This CDR3 is 14 amino acids long. CDR3 bases: TGTGCCAGCAGCTTGGCCTTGGAGGGGACGGGCTACACCTTC. Translation gives CASSLALEGTGYTF.

Note on this clonotype: A much more abundant neighbour one base away suggests this may be a read error. V gene TRBV24-1 combines with J gene TRBJ2-1; D gene uncertain. CDR1 KGHDR and CDR2 SFDVKD come from the germline V gene. The CDR3 loop spans 13 amino acids. The ends were cut back, 3 bases at V and 9 bases at J, with 11 bases in the middle. The CDR3 DNA is TGTGCCACCAGTGATAGTACTCTGGGTGAGCAGTTCTTC. Protein sequence: CATSDSTLGEQFF.